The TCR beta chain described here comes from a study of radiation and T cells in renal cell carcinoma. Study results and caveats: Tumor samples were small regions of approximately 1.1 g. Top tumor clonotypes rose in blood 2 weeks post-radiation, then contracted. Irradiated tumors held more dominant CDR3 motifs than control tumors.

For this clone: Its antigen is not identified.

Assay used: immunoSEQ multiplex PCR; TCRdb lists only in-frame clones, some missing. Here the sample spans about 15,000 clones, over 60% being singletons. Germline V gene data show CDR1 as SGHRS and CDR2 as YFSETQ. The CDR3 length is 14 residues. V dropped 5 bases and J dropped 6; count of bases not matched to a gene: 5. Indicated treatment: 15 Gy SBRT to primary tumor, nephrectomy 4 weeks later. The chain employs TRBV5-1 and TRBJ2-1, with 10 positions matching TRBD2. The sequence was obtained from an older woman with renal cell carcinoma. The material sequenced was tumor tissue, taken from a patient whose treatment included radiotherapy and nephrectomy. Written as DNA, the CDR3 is TGCGCCAGCAGGCTAGCGGGAGTTGCCAATGAGCAGTTCTTC. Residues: CASRLAGVANEQFF.